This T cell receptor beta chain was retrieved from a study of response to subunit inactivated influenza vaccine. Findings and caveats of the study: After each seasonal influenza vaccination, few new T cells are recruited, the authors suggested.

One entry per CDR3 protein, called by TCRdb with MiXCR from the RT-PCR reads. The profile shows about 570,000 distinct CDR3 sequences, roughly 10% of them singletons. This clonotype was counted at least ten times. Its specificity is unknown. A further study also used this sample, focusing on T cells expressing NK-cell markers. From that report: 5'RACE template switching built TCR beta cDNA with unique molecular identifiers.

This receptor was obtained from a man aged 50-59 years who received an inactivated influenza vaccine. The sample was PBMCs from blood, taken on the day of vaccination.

CDR3 loop: CATSDLMFGGQETQYF. CDR3 nucleotides: TGTGCCACCAGTGATTTAATGTTCGGGGGGCAGGAGACCCAGTACTTC. The chain carries TRBV24-1 and TRBJ2-5, with D perhaps matching TRBD2 (7 bases). Per germline, CDR1 KGHDR and CDR2 SFDVKD. The length of the CDR3 is 16 residues. With 1 base removed from V and 5 bases from J, the gap between germline ends came to 16 bases.